This T cell receptor beta chain stems from a study of blood T cell repertoires in COVID-19. Only one count was recorded for this clone. Clones were sequenced by immunoSEQ multiplex PCR, and TCRdb holds only the in-frame ones, with some missing. The table has tens of thousands of clones, approximately 86% seen once; the top ten hold around 1.4%. Germline-derived CDR1 and CDR2 are MNHEY and SMNVEV (reference sequence). J was trimmed by 8 bases and V by 0 bases; bases with no gene match: 9. This CDR3 contains 16 residues. This TCR was recovered from a man between 60 and 75 years old with acute or convalescent COVID-19. The chain is built from TRBV27 and TRBJ2-1; 8 bases are shared with TRBD2. The sequenced sample consisted of peripheral blood. This CDR3 is CASSLSIGTRVHEQFF. DNA for the CDR3: TGTGCCAGCAGTTTATCGATCGGGACTAGGGTCCATGAGCAGTTCTTC.